This is a list of T cell receptor beta chains from one sample in a study of breast tumors, draining lymph nodes, adjacent tissues. TCRdb re-analysed the multiplex PCR reads in MiXCR, keeping a single row per CDR3 protein. Of around 130,000 distinct CDR3 sequences in the sample, about 20% were seen once. The sequenced material came from axillary lymph node tissue. The receptors shown here come from a female donor with breast cancer. Some clones in this sample may be carry-over from other donors' samples. CDR3s include the opening cysteine and the closing phenylalanine or tryptophan. D genes are given only for firm matches. Rows may omit the clone size; those that give it use once, few, many or a size class.

D gene	J gene	clone size	V gene	CDR3 protein	CDR3 DNA
NA	TRBJ1-2	many	TRBV6-6	CASSYRGAAYGYTF	TGTGCCAGCAGTTACCGGGGGGCGGCCTATGGCTACACCTTC
NA	TRBJ2-2	many	TRBV2	CASYPGQGNPGELFF	TGTGCCAGCTACCCCGGGCAGGGGAACCCCGGGGAGCTGTTTTTT
TRBD1	TRBJ1-2	few	TRBV11-2	CASSPGQGGGGYTF	TGTGCCAGCAGCCCGGGACAGGGGGGCGGTGGCTACACCTTC
NA	TRBJ1-5	few	TRBV18	CASSGHVDQPQHF	TGTGCCAGCTCGGGACATGTTGATCAGCCCCAGCATTTT
NA	TRBJ1-6	many	TRBV5-6	CASSLARGGWSNSPLHF	TGTGCCAGCAGCTTGGCCCGGGGGGGTTGGAGTAATTCACCCCTCCACTTT
NA	TRBJ2-7	many	TRBV14	CASSQGDYEQYF	TGTGCCAGCAGCCAAGGGGACTACGAGCAGTACTTC
NA	TRBJ2-2	many	TRBV7-9	CASSPVRGTGELFF	TGTGCCAGCAGCCCCGTCCGGGGGACCGGGGAGCTGTTTTTT
NA	TRBJ1-2	many	TRBV12-3/TRBV12-4	CATTGGNYGYTF	TGTGCCACCACGGGGGGGAACTATGGCTACACCTTC
TRBD2	TRBJ2-1	NA	TRBV7-9	CASSSTSGRPYNEQLF	TGTGCCAGCAGCTCAACTAGCGGGAGGCCTTACAATGAGCAGCTCTTC
NA	TRBJ1-5	NA	TRBV28	CASMEAGGQPQHF	TGTGCCAGCATGGAGGCGGGAGGCCAGCCCCAGCATTTT
NA	TRBJ2-1	many	TRBV10-1	CASNLRGGPAIEQFF	TGCGCCAGCAACCTGAGGGGCGGGCCCGCAATAGAGCAGTTCTTC
TRBD2	TRBJ2-5	many	TRBV20-1	CSAREGTSGQETQYF	TGCAGTGCTAGAGAAGGGACTAGCGGTCAAGAGACCCAGTACTTC
TRBD1	TRBJ2-7	many	TRBV2	CASIIPGQGKVGLIYEQYF	TGTGCCAGCATCATCCCCGGACAGGGTAAAGTCGGCCTAATCTACGAGCAGTACTTC
NA	TRBJ1-5	NA	TRBV28	CASRFGGTIGNQPQHF	TGTGCCAGCAGATTCGGGGGTACGATAGGCAATCAGCCCCAGCATTTT
TRBD1	TRBJ2-6	many	TRBV24-1	CATSDYRGGANVLTF	TGTGCCACCAGTGATTACAGGGGTGGGGCCAACGTCCTGACTTTC
NA	TRBJ1-2	many	TRBV6-1	CASSEGLFADNYGYTF	TGTGCCAGCAGTGAAGGATTGTTTGCGGATAACTATGGCTACACCTTC
TRBD1	TRBJ2-5	many	TRBV2	CASSEAGGQETQYF	TGTGCCAGCAGTGAGGCAGGGGGTCAAGAGACCCAGTACTTC
NA	TRBJ1-2	many	TRBV6-1	CASRRYYGYTF	TGTGCCAGCAGGCGATACTATGGCTACACCTTC
NA	TRBJ1-2	many	TRBV6-6	CATKTSGVDYGYTF	TGTGCCACGAAGACATCCGGAGTAGACTATGGCTACACCTTC
TRBD1	TRBJ2-7	many	TRBV30	CAWSGTGYEQYF	TGTGCCTGGAGCGGGACAGGGTACGAGCAGTACTTC
TRBD2	TRBJ2-7	many	TRBV28	CASSLVGGLGDEQYF	TGTGCCAGCAGTTTAGTGGGAGGGCTCGGCGACGAGCAGTACTTC
NA	TRBJ1-5	NA	TRBV30	CAWSIQGGASNQPQHF	TGTGCCTGGAGTATACAAGGGGGGGCAAGCAATCAGCCCCAGCATTTT
NA	TRBJ1-5	many	TRBV10-3	CAISDSGEGPQHF	TGTGCCATCAGTGACTCCGGCGAGGGGCCCCAGCATTTT
TRBD2	TRBJ2-3	few	TRBV28	CASSQGLAGGYSTDTQYF	TGTGCCAGCAGTCAGGGACTAGCGGGAGGTTATAGCACAGATACGCAGTATTTT
NA	TRBJ1-6	many	TRBV20-1	CSARRDPSYSPLHF	TGCAGTGCTAGAAGGGATCCCTCGTATTCACCCCTCCACTTT
TRBD2	TRBJ2-7	many	TRBV11-2	CASTPLSGGGSYEQYF	TGTGCCAGCACCCCACTGAGCGGGGGGGGCTCCTACGAGCAGTACTTC
NA	TRBJ2-3	many	TRBV7-9	CASSLYWASTDTQYF	TGTGCCAGCAGCTTATATTGGGCATCCACAGATACGCAGTATTTT
TRBD1	TRBJ1-2	NA	TRBV12-3/TRBV12-4	CASSPTGGLGGYGYTF	TGTGCCAGCAGTCCGACAGGGGGCCTTGGCGGATATGGCTACACCTTC
TRBD1	TRBJ1-5	NA	TRBV30	CASKGGRDQPQHF	TGTGCCTCTAAAGGGGGCCGGGATCAGCCCCAGCATTTT
NA	TRBJ1-2	many	TRBV7-9	CASSFQANYGYTF	TGTGCCAGCAGCTTCCAGGCTAACTATGGCTACACCTTC
NA	TRBJ2-7	many	TRBV4-1	CASSQVGRRGYEQYF	TGCGCCAGCAGCCAAGTCGGTAGGAGGGGATACGAGCAGTACTTC
TRBD1	TRBJ1-2	few	TRBV30	CAWISNRGNYGYTF	TGTGCCTGGATTAGCAACAGGGGGAACTATGGCTACACCTTC
TRBD1	TRBJ1-2	many	TRBV4-1	CASSQVADRGLTGYTF	TGCGCCAGCAGCCAGGTTGCGGACAGGGGGCTTACGGGCTACACCTTC
TRBD1	TRBJ2-1	many	TRBV11-3	CASSPRDRGYEQFF	TGTGCCAGCAGCCCCCGGGACAGGGGATATGAGCAGTTCTTC
NA	TRBJ2-5	many	TRBV20-1	CSAPSEGGGETQYF	TGCAGTGCTCCGAGCGAGGGAGGGGGTGAGACCCAGTACTTC
TRBD1	TRBJ2-7	many	TRBV5-6	CASSSTGGRGSGQYF	TGTGCCAGCAGCTCCACCGGAGGCAGGGGGTCTGGGCAGTACTTC
NA	TRBJ1-2	many	TRBV7-8	CASSLYRGAVGYTF	TGTGCCAGCAGCTTATATAGGGGGGCGGTTGGCTACACCTTC
NA	TRBJ1-5	many	TRBV7-9	CASSLAGSQGNQPQHF	TGTGCCAGCAGCTTAGCGGGGAGTCAGGGCAATCAGCCCCAGCATTTT
NA	TRBJ2-5	many	TRBV7-9	CATGGARETQYF	TGTGCCACGGGGGGCGCGCGAGAGACCCAGTACTTC
NA	TRBJ2-1	many	TRBV5-1	CASSSPPYNEQFF	TGCGCCAGCAGCTCCCCTCCTTACAATGAGCAGTTCTTC
NA	TRBJ2-2	many	TRBV4-1	CASSQGRSGTGELFF	TGCGCCAGCAGCCAAGGACGATCGGGCACCGGGGAGCTGTTTTTT
NA	TRBJ2-1	few	TRBV28	CASSPATSYLRNEQFF	TGTGCCAGCAGCCCCGCTACTAGCTATTTAAGGAATGAGCAGTTCTTC
TRBD1	TRBJ1-2	many	TRBV20-1	CSAEDRGLGYTF	TGCAGTGCTGAAGACAGGGGGCTTGGCTACACCTTC
NA	TRBJ1-3	many	TRBV4-1	CASSQVGRVGNTIYF	TGCGCCAGCAGCCAAGTAGGCAGGGTTGGAAACACCATATATTTT